Listed below are T cell receptor beta chains from one sample, sequenced in a study of blood T cells in healthy people across ages. TCRdb ran MiXCR on the 5' RACE reads and lists one entry per CDR3 protein. The sample includes 650,000 to 700,000 distinct CDR3 sequences, about 32% of them seen just once. The sample was blood. All receptors derive from a woman older than 75 in good health. The CDR3 runs from the conserved cysteine through the conserved F or W. Fields, in order: V gene, D gene, J gene, clone size, CDR3 DNA, CDR3 protein. D genes are given only for firm matches. Some rows mark clone size as missing; the rest say once, few, many or name a class of expanded clone.

TRBV15	.	TRBJ2-2	few	TGTGCCACCAGCCGGAGGATGGCGAACACCGGGGAGCTGTTTTTT	CATSRRMANTGELFF
TRBV29-1	TRBD1	TRBJ1-6	.	TGCAGCGTCCAGACAGGGTGGGATAATTCACCCCTCCACTTT	CSVQTGWDNSPLHF
TRBV4-2	TRBD2	TRBJ2-3	many	TGTGCCAGCAGCCAATTAATGGGGGGGAGCACAGATACGCAGTATTTT	CASSQLMGGSTDTQYF
TRBV10-3	.	TRBJ1-3	.	TGTGCCATCAGTGAAATTTGGGGCAGCTCAAACTCTGGAAACACCATATATTTT	CAISEIWGSSNSGNTIYF
TRBV10-3	.	TRBJ2-2	few	TGTGCCATCAGCCCCAGACAGGGAGGCACCGGGGAGCTGTTTTTT	CAISPRQGGTGELFF
TRBV20-1	.	TRBJ2-3	many	TGCAGTGCTAGTAGCGTTAGCACAGATACGCAGTATTTT	CSASSVSTDTQYF
TRBV10-3	TRBD2	TRBJ2-5	many	TGTGCCATCAGCGGAGGGCGGGGACTACAAGAGACCCAGTACTTC	CAISGGRGLQETQYF
TRBV7-9	.	TRBJ2-7	many	TGTGCCAGCAGCCCGAGGGTCGGGTCCTCCTACGAGCAGTACTTC	CASSPRVGSSYEQYF
TRBV12-3/TRBV12-4	.	TRBJ2-3	.	TGTGCCAGCAGTTTAGCGGTCGGAGGGAGCAGAGATACGCAATATTTT	CASSLAVGGSRDTQYF
TRBV2	TRBD2	TRBJ2-7	few	TGTGCCAGCAGTAATAACGGACTAGCGGGGAACTCCTACGAGCAGTACTTC	CASSNNGLAGNSYEQYF
TRBV2	.	TRBJ2-1	many	TGTGCCAGCAGCCCCGACAGGGAGCAGTTCTTC	CASSPDREQFF
TRBV2	.	TRBJ1-5	.	TGTGCCAGCAGTGAACTCTACAGGTCCAATCAGCCCCAGCATTTT	CASSELYRSNQPQHF
TRBV9	.	TRBJ2-7	many	TGTGCCAGCAGCCCAAGGGGCGCCCCGGGCGAGCAGTACTTC	CASSPRGAPGEQYF
TRBV6-2/TRBV6-3	.	TRBJ1-1	few	TGTGCCAGCAGTTGGGGACATCCGAACACTGAAGCTTTCTTT	CASSWGHPNTEAFF
TRBV20-1	TRBD2	TRBJ2-7	.	TGCAGTGCTAGCCGGGAGGGCTACATTAATGAGCAGTACTTC	CSASREGYINEQYF
TRBV3-1	.	TRBJ1-6	many	TGTGCCAGCAGCCAATTGGGGGAGAATTCACCCCTCCACTTT	CASSQLGENSPLHF
TRBV20-1	TRBD1	TRBJ1-4	.	TGCAGTGCAACCGGGACAGGGACTCGGGGGAAGGAAAAACGGTTTTTT	CSATGTGTRGKEKRFF
TRBV6-5	TRBD2	TRBJ2-7	many	TGTGCCAGCACCCCGGGACTAGCGGGGGGAGGCGAGCAGTACTTC	CASTPGLAGGGEQYF
TRBV4-2	.	TRBJ1-1	.	TGTGCCAGCAGCCAAGGAGCCATGGGACCTAACACTGAAGCTTTCTTT	CASSQGAMGPNTEAFF
TRBV6-6	TRBD2	TRBJ2-3	many	TGTGCCAGCAGTAAGACCGGGGGGACGCAGTATTTT	CASSKTGGTQYF
TRBV7-3	TRBD2	TRBJ2-3	many	TGTGCCAGCAGCCCGGCCGGGACTAGCGGGGTAGATACGCAGTATTTT	CASSPAGTSGVDTQYF
TRBV12-3/TRBV12-4	TRBD1	TRBJ1-2	many	TGTGCCAGCAGTTTAACAGGGGGCCCCTATGGCTACACCTTC	CASSLTGGPYGYTF
TRBV4-1	TRBD1	TRBJ1-2	many	TGCGCCAGCAGCCAAAATCGGGGGACAGGATTCTATGGCTACACCTTC	CASSQNRGTGFYGYTF
TRBV9	TRBD1	TRBJ1-1	few	TGTGCCAGCAGCGTGATCCGGGACAGTGAAGCTTTCTTT	CASSVIRDSEAFF
TRBV30	TRBD1	TRBJ2-7	many	TGTGCCTGGAGTTGGTCAGGGGGCGTCGAGCAGTACTTC	CAWSWSGGVEQYF
TRBV15	.	TRBJ2-1	many	TGTGCCACCAGCAGAGATTCCGGACTTGAGCAGTTCTTC	CATSRDSGLEQFF